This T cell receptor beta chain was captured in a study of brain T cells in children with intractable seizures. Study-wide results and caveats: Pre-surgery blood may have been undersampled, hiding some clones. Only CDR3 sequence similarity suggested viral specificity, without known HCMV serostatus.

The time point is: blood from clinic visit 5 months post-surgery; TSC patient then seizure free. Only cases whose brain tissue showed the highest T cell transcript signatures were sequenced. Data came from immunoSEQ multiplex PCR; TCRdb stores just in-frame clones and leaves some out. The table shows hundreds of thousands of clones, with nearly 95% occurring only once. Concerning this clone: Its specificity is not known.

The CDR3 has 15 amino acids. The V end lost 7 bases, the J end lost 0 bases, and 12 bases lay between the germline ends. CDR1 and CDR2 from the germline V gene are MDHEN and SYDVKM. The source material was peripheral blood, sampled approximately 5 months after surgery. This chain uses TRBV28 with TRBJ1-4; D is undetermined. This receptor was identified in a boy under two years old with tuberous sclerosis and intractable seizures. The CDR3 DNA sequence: TGTGCCAGCATTAGGGAGGAAGCAACTAATGAAAAACTGTTTTTT. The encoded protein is CASIREEATNEKLFF.